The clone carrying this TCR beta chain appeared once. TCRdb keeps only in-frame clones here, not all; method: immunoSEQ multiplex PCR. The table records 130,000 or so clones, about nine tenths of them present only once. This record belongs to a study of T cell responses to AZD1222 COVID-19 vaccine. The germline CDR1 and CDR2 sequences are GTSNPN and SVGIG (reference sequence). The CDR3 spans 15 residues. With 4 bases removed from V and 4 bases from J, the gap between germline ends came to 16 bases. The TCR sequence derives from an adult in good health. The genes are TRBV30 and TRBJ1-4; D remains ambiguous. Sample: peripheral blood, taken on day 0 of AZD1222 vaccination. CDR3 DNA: TGTGCCTGGACCCCACCCCCCAGATTTAATGAAAAACTGTTTTTT. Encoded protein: CAWTPPPRFNEKLFF.